This TCR beta chain stems from a study of metastatic and nonmetastatic thyroid tumors. At the level of the study: For malignant and benign thyroid patients, tumor or nodule tissue and blood were the sources whose repertoires were compared.

Original data processing: A classifier for distant metastasis in papillary thyroid cancer was constructed using CDR3 differences observed across clinicopathological groups. Using MiXCR, TCRdb reanalyzed the PCR reads. These V and J calls are TCRdb output, not the study's own analysis. The data hold about 85,000 clones, with approximately 9% observed a single time. This clone was detected many times. CDR3 length: 13 residues. Per the germline V gene, CDR1 is LGHNT and CDR2 is FRNRAP. V dropped 8 bases and J dropped 6; count of bases not matched to a gene: 4. No treatment of any kind had been given to any patient before thyroid surgery.

Sample: blood. This clonotype was obtained from a female donor with papillary thyroid cancer or a benign thyroid nodule (not recorded which). Some clones in this sample may be carry-over from other donors' samples. The chain recombines TRBV12-5 with TRBJ2-3; TRBD2 matches 11 bases. The CDR3 here is CASSLAGEDTQYF. In nucleotides, the CDR3 is TGTGCTAGTTCACTAGCGGGGGAGGATACGCAGTATTTT.